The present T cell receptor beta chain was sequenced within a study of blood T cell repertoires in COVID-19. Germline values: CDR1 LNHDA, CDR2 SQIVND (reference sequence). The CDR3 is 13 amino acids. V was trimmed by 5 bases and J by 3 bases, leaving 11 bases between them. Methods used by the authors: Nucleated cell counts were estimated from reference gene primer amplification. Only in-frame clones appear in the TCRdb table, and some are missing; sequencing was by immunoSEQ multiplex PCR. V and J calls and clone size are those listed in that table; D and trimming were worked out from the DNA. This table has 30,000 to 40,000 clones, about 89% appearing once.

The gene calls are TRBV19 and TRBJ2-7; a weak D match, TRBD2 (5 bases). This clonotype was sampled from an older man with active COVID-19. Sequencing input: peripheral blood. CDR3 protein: CASSASRLYEQYF. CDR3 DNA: TGTGCCAGTAGTGCTAGCAGACTCTACGAGCAGTACTTC.